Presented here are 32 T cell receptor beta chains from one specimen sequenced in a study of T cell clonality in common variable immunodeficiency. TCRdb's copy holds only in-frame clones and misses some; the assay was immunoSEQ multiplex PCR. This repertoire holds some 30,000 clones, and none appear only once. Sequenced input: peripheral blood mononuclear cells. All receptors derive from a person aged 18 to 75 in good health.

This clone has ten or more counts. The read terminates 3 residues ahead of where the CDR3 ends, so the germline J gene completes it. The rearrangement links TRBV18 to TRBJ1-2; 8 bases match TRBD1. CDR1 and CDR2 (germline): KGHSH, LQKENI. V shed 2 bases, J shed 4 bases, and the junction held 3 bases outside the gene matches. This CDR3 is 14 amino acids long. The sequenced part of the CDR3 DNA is TGTGCCAGCTCACCAAACAGGGGGTCCTATGGC. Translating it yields CASSPNRGSYG. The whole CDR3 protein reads CASSPNRGSYGYTF.

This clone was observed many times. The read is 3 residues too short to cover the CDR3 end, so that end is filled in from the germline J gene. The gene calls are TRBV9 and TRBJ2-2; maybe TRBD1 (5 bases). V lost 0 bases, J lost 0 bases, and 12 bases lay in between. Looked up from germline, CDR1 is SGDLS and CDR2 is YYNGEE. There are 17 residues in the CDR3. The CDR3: CASSVAYRSSNTGELFF. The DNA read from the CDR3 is TGTGCCAGCAGCGTAGCTTACAGGTCCTCGAACACCGGGGAG.

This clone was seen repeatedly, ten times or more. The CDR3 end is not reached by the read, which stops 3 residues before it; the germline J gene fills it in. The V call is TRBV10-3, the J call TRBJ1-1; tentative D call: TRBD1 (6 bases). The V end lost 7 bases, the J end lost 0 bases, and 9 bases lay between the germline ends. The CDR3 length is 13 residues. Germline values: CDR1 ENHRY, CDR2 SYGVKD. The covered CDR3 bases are TGTGCCATCACGGACAGACTGAACACTGAA. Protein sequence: CAITDRLNTE. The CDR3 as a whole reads CAITDRLNTEAFF.

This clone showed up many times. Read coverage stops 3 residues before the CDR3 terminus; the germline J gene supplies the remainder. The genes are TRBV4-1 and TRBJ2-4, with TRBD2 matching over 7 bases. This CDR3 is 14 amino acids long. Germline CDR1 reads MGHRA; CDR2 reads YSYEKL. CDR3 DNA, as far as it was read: TGCGCCAGCAGCCAAGAGGCGGGGGACTATGGT. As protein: CASSQEAGDYG. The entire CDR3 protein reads CASSQEAGDYGQYF.

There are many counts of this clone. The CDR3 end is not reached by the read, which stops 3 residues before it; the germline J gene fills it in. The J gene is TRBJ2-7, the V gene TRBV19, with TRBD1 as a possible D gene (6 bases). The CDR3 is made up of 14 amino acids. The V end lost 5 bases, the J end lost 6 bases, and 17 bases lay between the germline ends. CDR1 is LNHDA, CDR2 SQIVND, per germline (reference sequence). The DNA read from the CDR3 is TGTGCCAGTAGTCTGTTGGACAGAACGTCCGAG. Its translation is CASSLLDRTSE. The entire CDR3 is CASSLLDRTSEQYF.

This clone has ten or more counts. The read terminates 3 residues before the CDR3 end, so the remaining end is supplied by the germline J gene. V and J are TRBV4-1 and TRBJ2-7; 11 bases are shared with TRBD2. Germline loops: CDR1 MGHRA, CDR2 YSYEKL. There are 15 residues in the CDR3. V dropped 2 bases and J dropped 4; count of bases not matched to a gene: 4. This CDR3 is CASSQSTSGNYEQYF. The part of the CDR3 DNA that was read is TGCGCCAGCAGCCAATCGACTAGCGGGAATTACGAG.

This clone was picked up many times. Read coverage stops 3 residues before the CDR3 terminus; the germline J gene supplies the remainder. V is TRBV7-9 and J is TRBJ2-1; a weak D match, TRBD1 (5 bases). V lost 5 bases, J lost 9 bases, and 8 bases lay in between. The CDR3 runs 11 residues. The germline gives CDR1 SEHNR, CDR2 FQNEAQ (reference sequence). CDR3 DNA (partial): TGTGCCAGCAGCAGTAGGGGTGAG. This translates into CASSSRGE. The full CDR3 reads CASSSRGEQFF.

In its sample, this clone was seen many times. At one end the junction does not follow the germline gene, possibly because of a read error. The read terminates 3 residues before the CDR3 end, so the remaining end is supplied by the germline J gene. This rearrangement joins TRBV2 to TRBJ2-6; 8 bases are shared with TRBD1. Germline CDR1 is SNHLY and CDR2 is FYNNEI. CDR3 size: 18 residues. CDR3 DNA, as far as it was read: TGTGCCAGCAGTGAACAGACAGGGGTAGGCTCTCGGGCCAACGTC. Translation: CASSEQTGVGSRANV. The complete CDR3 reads CASSEQTGVGSRANVLTF.

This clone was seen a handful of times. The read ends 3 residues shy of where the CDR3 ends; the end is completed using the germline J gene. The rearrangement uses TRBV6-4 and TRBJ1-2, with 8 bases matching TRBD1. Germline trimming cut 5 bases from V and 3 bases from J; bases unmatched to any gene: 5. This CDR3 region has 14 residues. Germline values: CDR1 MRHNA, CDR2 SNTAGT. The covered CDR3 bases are TGTGCCAGCAGTCGGACAGGGTTCGACTATGGC. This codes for CASSRTGFDYG. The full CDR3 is CASSRTGFDYGYTF.

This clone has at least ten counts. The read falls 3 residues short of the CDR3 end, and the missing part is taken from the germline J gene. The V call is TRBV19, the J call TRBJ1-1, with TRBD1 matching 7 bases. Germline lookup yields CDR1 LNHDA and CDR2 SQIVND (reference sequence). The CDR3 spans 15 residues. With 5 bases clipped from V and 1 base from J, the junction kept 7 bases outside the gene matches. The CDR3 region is CASSYQGGRNTEAFF. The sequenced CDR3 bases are TGTGCCAGTAGTTACCAGGGGGGCAGGAACACTGAA.

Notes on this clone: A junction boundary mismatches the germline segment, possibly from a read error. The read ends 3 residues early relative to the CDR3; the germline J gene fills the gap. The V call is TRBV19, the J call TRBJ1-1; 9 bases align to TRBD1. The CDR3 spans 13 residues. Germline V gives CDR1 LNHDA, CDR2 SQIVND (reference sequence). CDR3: CASSPRDRAEAFF. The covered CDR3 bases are TGTGCCAGTAGTCCCCGGGACAGGGCTGAG.

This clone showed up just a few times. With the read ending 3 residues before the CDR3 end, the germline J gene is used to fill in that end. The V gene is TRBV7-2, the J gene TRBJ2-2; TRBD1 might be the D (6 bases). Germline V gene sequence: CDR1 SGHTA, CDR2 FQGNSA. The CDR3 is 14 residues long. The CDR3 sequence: CASSLRTAGEKLFF. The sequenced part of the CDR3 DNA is TGTGCCAGCAGCCTTAGGACAGCCGGCGAAAAG.

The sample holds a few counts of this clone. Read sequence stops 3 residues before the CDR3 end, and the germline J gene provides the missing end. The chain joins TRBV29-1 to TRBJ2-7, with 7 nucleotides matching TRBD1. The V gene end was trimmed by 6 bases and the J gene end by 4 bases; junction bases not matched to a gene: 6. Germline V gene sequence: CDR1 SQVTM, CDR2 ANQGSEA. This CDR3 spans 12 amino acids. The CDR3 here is CSVRDSIYEQYF. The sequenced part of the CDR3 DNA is TGCAGCGTCCGGGACAGTATATACGAG.

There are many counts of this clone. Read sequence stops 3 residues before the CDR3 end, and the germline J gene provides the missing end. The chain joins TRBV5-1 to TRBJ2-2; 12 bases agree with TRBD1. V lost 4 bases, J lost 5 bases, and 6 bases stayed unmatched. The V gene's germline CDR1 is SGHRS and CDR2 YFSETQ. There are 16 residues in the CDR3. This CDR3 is CASSASGQGATGELFF. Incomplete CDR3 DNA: TGCGCCAGCAGCGCGTCGGGACAGGGGGCTACCGGGGAG.

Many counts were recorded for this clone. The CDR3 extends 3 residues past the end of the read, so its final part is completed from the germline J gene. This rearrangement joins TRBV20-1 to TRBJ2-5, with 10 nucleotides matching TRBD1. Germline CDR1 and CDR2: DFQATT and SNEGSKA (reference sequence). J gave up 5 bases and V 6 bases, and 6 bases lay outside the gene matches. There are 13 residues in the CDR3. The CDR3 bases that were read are TGCAGTGCAGAAAGGGGACAGGGGGAGACC. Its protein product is CSAERGQGET. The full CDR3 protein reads CSAERGQGETQYF.

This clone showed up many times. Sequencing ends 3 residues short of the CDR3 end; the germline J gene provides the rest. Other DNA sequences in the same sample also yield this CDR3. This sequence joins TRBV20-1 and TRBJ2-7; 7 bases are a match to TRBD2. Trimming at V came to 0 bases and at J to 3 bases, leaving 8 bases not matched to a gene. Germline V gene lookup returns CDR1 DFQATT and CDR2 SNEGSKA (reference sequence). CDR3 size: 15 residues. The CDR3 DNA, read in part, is TGCAGTGCTAGAGATGCAGCGGGAACCGACTACGAG. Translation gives CSARDAAGTDYE. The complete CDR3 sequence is CSARDAAGTDYEQYF.

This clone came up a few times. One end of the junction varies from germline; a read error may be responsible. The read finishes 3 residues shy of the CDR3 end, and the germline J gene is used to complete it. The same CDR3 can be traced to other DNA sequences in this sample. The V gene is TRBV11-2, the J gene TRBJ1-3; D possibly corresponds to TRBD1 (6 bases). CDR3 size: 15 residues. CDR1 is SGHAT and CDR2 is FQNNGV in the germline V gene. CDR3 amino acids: CASSLGDISGNTIYF. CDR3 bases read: TGTGCCAGCAGCTTAGGGGACATAAGTGGAAACACA.

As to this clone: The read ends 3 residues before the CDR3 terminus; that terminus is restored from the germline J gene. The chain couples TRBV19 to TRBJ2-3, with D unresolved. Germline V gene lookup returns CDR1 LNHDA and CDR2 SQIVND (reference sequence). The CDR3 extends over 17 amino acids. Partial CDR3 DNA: TGTGCCAGTAGTATAGGAGAACGCCGGATTAGCAATCAGCCG. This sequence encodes CASSIGERRISNQP. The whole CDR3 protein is CASSIGERRISNQPQYF. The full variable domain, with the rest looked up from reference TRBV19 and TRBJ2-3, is DGGITQSPKYLFRKEGQNVTLSCEQNLNHDAMYWYRQDPGQGLRLIYYSQIVNDFQKGDIAEGYSVSREKKESFPLTVTSAQKNPTAFYLCASSIGERRISNQPQYFGPGTRLTVL.

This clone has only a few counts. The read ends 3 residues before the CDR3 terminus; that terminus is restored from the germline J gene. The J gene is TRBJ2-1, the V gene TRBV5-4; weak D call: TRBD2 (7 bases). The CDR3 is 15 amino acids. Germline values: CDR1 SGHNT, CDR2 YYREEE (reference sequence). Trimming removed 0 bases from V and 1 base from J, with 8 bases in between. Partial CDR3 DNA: TGTGCCAGCAGCTTGGAGGGGGGGTCCTACAATGAG. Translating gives CASSLEGGSYNE. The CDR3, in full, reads CASSLEGGSYNEQFF.

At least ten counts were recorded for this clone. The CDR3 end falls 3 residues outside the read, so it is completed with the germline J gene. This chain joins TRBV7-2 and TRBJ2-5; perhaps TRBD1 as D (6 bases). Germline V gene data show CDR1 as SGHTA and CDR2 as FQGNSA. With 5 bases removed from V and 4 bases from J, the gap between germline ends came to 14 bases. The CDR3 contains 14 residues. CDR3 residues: CASSANRVRETQYF. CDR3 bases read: TGTGCCAGCAGCGCTAACAGGGTGAGAGAGACC. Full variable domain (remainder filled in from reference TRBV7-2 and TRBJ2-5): GAGVSQSPSNKVTEKGKDVELRCDPISGHTALYWYRQSLGQGLEFLIYFQGNSAPDKSGLPSDRFSAERTGGSVSTLTIQRTQQEDSAVYLCASSANRVRETQYFGPGTRLLVL.

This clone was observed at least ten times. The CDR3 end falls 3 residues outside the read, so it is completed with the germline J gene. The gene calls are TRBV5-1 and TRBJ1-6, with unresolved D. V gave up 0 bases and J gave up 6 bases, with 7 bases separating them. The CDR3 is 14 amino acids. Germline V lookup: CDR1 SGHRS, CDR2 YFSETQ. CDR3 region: CASSLDGFNSPLHF. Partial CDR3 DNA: TGCGCCAGCAGCTTGGACGGGTTTAATTCACCC.

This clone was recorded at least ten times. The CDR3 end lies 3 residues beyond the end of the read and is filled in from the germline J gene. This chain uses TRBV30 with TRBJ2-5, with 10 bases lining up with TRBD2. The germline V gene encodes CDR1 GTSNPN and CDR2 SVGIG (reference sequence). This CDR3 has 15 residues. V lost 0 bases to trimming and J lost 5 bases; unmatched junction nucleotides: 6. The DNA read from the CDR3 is TGTGCCTGGAGTGTATCAAATAGCGGGAGGGAGACC. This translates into CAWSVSNSGRET. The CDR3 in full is CAWSVSNSGRETQYF. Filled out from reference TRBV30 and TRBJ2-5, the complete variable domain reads SQTIHQWPATLVQPVGSPLSLECTVEGTSNPNLYWYRQAAGRGLQLLFYSVGIGQISSEVPQNLSASRPQDRQFILSSKKLLLSDSGFYLCAWSVSNSGRETQYFGPGTRLLVL.

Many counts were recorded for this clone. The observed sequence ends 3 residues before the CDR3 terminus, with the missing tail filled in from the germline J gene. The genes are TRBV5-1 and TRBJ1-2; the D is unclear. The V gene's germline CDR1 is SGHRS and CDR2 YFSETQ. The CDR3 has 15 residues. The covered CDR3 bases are TGCGCCAGCAGCTTGGATGCAGCAAAACTAGTACGC. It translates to CASSLDAAKLVR. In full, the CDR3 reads CASSLDAAKLVRYTF.

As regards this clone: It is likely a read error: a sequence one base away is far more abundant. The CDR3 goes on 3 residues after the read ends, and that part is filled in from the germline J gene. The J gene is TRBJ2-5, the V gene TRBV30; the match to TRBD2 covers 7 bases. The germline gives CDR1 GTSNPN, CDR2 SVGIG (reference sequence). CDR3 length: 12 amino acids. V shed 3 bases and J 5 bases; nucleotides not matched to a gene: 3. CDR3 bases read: TGTGCCTGGAGGGTTAGCGGGGAGACC. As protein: CAWRVSGET. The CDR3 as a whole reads CAWRVSGETQYF.

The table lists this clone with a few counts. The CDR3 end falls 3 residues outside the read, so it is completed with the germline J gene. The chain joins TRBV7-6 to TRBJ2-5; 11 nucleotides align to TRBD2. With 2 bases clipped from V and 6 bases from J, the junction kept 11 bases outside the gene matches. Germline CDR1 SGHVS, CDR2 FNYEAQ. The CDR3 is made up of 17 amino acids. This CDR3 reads CASSLTARTSGSKTQYF. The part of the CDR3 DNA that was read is TGTGCCAGCAGCTTAACCGCTCGGACTAGCGGGTCGAAGACC.

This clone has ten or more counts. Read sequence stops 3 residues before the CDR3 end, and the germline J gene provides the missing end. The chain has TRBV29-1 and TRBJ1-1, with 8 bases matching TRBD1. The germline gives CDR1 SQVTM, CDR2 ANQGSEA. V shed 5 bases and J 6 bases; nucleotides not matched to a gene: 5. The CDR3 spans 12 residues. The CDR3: CSVMTGDAEAFF. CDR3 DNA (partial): TGCAGCGTTATGACAGGGGACGCTGAA. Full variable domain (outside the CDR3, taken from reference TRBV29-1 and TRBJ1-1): SAVISQKPSRDICQRGTSLTIQCQVDSQVTMMFWYRQQPGQSLTLIATANQGSEATYESGFVIDKFPISRPNLTFSTLTVSNMSPEDSSIYLCSVMTGDAEAFFGQGTRLTVV.

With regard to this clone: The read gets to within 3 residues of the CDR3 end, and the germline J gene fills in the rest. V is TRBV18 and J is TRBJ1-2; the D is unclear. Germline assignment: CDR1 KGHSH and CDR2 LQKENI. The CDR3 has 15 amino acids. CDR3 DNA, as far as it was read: TGTGCCAGCTCACCAGGCGGCTCGGTCTCCGGGGGC. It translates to CASSPGGSVSGG. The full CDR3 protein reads CASSPGGSVSGGYTF.

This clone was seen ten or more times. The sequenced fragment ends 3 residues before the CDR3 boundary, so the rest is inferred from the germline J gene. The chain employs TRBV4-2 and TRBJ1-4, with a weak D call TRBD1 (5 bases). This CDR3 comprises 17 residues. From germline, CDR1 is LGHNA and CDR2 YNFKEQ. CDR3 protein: CASSRILDTLFSSPLFF. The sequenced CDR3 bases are TGTGCCAGCAGCCGGATACTGGACACCCTCTTCAGTTCACCA.

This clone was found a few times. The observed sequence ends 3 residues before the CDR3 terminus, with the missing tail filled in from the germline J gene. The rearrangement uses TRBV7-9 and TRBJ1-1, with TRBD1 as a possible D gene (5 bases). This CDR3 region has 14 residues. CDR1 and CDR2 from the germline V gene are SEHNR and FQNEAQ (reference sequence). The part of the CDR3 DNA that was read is TGTGCCAGCAGCCTAAATTACGGGGGGATTACA. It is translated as CASSLNYGGIT. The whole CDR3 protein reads CASSLNYGGITAFF. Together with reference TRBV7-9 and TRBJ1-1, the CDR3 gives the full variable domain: DTGVSQNPRHKITKRGQNVTFRCDPISEHNRLYWYRQTLGQGPEFLTYFQNEAQLEKSRLLSDRFSAERPKGSFSTLEIQRTEQGDSAMYLCASSLNYGGITAFFGQGTRLTVV.

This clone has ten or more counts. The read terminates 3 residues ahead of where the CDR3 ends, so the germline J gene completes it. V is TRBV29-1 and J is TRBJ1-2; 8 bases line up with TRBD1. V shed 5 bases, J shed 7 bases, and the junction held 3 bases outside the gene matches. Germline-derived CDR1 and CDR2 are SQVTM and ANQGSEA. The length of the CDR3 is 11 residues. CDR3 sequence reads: CSVSGQGGYTF. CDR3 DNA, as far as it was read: TGCAGCGTTTCCGGACAGGGTGGC.

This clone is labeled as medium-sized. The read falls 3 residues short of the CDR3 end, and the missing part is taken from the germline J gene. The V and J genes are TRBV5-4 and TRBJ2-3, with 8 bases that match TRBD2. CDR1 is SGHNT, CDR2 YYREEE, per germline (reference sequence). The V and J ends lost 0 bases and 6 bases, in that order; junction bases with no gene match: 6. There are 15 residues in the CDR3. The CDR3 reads CASSLVGTSRDTQYF. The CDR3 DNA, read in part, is TGTGCCAGCAGCTTGGTGGGGACTAGTCGGGATACG.

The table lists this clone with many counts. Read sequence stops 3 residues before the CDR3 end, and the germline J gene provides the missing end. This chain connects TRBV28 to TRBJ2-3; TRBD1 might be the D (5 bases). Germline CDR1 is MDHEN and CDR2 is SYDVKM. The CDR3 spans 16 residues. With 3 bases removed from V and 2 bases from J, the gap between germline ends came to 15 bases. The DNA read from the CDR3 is TGTGCCAGCAGTTTCAAGAACAGGTTCTACACAGATACG. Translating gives CASSFKNRFYTDT. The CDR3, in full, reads CASSFKNRFYTDTQYF.